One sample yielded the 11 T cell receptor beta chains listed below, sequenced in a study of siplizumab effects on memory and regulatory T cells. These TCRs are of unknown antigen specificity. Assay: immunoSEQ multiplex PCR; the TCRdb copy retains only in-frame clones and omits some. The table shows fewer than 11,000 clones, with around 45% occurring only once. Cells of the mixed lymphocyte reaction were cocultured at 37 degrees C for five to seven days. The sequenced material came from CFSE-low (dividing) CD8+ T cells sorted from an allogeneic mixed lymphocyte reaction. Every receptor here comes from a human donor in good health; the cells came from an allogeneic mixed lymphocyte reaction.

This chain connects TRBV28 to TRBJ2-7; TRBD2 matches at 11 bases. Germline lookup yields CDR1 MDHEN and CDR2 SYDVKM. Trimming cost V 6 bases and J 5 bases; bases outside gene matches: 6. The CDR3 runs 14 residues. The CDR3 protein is CASSQRTSGHEQYF. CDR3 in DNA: TGTGCCAGCAGCCAACGGACTAGCGGGCACGAGCAGTACTTC.

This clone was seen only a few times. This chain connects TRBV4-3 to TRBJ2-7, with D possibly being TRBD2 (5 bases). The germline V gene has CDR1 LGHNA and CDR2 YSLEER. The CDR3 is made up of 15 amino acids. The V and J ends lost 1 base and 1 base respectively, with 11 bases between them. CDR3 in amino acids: CASSQVSPGSYEQYF. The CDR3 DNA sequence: TGCGCCAGCAGCCAAGTTTCTCCGGGATCCTACGAGCAGTACTTC.

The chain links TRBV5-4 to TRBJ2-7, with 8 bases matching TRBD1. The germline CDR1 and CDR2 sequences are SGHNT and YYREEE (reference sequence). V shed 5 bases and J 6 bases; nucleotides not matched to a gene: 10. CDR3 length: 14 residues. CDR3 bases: TGTGCCAGCAGTTACACCGGGACAGGTATCGAGCAGTACTTC. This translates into CASSYTGTGIEQYF.

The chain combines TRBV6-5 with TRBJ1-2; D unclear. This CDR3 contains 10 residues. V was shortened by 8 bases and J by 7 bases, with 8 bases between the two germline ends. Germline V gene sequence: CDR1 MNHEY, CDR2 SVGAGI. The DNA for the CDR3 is TGTGCCAGCGGTACCGCTGGCTACACCTTC. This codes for CASGTAGYTF.

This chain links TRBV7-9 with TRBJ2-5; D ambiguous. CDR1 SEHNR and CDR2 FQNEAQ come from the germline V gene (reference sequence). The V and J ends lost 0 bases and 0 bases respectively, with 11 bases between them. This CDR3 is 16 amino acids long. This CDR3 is CASSLAVLQYQETQYF. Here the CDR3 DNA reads TGTGCCAGCAGCTTAGCGGTTTTGCAGTACCAAGAGACCCAGTACTTC. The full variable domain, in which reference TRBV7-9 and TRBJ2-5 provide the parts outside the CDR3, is DTGVSQNPRHKITKRGQNVTFRCDPISEHNRLYWYRQTLGQGPEFLTYFQNEAQLEKSRLLSDRFSAERPKGSFSTLEIQRTEQGDSAMYLCASSLAVLQYQETQYFGPGTRLLVL.

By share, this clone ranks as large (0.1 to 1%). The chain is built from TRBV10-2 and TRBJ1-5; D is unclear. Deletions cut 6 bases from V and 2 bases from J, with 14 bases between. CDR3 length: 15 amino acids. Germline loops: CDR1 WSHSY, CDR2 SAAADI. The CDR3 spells CASRNSPSGNQPQHF. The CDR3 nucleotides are TGCGCCAGCAGGAACAGCCCTTCGGGCAATCAGCCCCAGCATTTT.

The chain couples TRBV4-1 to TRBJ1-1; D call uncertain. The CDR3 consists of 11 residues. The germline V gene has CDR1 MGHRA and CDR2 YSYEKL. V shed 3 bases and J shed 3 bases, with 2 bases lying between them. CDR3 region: CASSHYTEAFF. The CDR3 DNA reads TGCGCCAGCAGCCACTACACTGAAGCTTTCTTT.

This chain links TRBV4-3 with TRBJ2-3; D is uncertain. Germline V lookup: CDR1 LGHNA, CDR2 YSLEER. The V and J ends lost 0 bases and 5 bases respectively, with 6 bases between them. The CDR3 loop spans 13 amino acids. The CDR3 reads CASSQDLGDTQYF. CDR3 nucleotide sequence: TGCGCCAGCAGCCAAGATCTGGGAGATACGCAGTATTTT.

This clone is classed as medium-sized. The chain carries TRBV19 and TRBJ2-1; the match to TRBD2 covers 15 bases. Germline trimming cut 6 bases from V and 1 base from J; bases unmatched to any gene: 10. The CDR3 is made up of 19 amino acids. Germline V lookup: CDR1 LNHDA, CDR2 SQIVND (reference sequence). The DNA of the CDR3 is TGTGCCAGTAGCTGGACTAGCGGGGGGGCCGGGAAGTCCTACAATGAGCAGTTCTTC. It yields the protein CASSWTSGGAGKSYNEQFF. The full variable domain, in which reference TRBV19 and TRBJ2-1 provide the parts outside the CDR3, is DGGITQSPKYLFRKEGQNVTLSCEQNLNHDAMYWYRQDPGQGLRLIYYSQIVNDFQKGDIAEGYSVSREKKESFPLTVTSAQKNPTAFYLCASSWTSGGAGKSYNEQFFGPGTRLTVL.

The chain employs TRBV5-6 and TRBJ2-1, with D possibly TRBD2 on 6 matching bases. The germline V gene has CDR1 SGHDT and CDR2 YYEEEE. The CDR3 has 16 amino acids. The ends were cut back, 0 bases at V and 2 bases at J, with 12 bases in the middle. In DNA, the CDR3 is TGTGCCAGCAGCTTGGGTAGCGGTGAAACCTACAATGAGCAGTTCTTC. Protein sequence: CASSLGSGETYNEQFF.

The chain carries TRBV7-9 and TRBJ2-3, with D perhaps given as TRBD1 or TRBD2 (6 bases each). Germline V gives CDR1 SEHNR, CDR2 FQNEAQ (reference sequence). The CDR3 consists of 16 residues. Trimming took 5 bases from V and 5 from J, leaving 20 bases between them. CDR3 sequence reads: CASSRTGGPRGDTQYF. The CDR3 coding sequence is TGTGCCAGCAGCCGCACTGGGGGGCCGAGAGGAGATACGCAGTATTTT.